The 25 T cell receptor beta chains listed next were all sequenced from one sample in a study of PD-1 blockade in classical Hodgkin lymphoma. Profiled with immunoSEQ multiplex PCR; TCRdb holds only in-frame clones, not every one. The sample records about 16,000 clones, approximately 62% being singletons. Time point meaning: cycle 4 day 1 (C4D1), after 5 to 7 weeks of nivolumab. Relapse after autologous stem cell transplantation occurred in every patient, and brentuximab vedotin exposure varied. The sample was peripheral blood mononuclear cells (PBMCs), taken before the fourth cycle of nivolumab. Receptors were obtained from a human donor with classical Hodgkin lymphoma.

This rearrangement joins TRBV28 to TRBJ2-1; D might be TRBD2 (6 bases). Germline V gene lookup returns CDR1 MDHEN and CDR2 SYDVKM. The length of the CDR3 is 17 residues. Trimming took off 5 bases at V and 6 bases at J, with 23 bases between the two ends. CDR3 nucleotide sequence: TGTGCCAGCAGTCTAAGACAGACTGTAGCGGCCTCCAATGAGCAGTTCTTC. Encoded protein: CASSLRQTVAASNEQFF.

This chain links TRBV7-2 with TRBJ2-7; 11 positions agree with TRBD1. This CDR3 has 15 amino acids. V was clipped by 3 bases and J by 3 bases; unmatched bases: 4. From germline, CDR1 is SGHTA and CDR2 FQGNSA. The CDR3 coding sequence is TGTGCCAGCAGCTTTGGACAGGGGGCTTACTACGAGCAGTACTTC. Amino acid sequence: CASSFGQGAYYEQYF.

CDR3 region: CASSVYTDTQYF. The CDR3 region has the DNA TGTGCCAGCAGTGTATACACAGATACGCAGTATTTT. This chain links TRBV6-1 with TRBJ2-3, with no clear D. CDR3 length: 12 residues. The germline CDR1 and CDR2 sequences are MNHNS and SASEGT. With 4 bases removed from V and 2 bases from J, the gap between germline ends came to 4 bases.

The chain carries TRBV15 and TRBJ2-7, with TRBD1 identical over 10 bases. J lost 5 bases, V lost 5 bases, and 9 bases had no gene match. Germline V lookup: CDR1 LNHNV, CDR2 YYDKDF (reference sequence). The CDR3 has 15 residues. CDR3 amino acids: CATSANLGQGNEQYF. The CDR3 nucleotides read TGTGCCACCAGCGCCAACCTGGGACAGGGGAACGAGCAGTACTTC. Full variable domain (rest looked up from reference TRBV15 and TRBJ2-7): DAMVIQNPRYQVTQFGKPVTLSCSQTLNHNVMYWYQQKSSQAPKLLFHYYDKDFNNEADTPDNFQSRRPNTSFCFLDIRSPGLGDTAMYLCATSANLGQGNEQYFGPGTRLTVT.

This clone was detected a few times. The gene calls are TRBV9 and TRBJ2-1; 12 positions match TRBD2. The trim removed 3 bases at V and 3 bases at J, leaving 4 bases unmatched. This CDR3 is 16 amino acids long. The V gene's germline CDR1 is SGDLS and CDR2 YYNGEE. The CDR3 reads CASSAGLAGNYNEQFF. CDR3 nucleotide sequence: TGTGCCAGCAGCGCCGGACTAGCGGGAAACTACAATGAGCAGTTCTTC.

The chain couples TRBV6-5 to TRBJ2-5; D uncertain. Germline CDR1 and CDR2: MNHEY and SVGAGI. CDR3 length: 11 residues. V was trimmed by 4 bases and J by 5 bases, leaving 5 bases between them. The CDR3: CASSFLETQYF. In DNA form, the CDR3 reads TGTGCCAGCAGTTTCCTGGAGACCCAGTACTTC.

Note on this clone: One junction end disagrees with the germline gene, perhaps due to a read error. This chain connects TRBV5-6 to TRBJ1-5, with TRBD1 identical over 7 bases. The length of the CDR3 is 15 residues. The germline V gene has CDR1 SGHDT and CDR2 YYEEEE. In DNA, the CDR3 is TGTGCCAGCAGCCGATTCACACAGGGGCGTCAGTCCCAGCATTTT. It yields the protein CASSRFTQGRQSQHF.

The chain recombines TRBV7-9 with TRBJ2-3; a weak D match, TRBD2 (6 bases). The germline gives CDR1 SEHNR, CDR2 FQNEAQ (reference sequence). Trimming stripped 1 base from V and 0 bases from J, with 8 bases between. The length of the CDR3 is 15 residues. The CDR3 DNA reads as TGTGCCAGCAGCTTAGATGGGGGGAGCACAGATACGCAGTATTTT. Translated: CASSLDGGSTDTQYF.

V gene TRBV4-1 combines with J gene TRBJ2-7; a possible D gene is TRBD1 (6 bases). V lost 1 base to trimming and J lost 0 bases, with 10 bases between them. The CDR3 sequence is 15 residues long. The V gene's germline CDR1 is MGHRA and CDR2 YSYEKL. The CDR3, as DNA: TGCGCCAGCAGCCAAGGGGGGACAACCTCCTACGAGCAGTACTTC. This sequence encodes CASSQGGTTSYEQYF.

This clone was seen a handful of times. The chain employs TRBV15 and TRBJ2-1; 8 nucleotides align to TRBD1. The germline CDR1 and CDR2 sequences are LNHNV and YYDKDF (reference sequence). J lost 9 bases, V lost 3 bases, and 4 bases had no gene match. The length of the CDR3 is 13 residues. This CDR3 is CATSSDRGLEQFF. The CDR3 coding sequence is TGTGCCACCAGCAGTGACAGGGGTCTTGAGCAGTTCTTC.

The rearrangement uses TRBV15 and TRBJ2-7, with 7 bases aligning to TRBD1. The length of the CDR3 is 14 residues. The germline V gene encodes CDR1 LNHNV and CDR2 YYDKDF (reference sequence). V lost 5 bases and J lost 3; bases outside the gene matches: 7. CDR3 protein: CATSQDRWGYEQYF. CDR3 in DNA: TGTGCCACCAGCCAGGACAGGTGGGGCTACGAGCAGTACTTC.

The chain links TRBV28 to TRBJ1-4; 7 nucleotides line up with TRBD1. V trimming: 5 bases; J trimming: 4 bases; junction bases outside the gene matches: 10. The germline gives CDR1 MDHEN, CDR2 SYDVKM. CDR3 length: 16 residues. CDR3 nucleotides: TGTGCCAGCAGTAAACATCAGGGGGGGAGTAATGAAAAACTGTTTTTT. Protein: CASSKHQGGSNEKLFF.

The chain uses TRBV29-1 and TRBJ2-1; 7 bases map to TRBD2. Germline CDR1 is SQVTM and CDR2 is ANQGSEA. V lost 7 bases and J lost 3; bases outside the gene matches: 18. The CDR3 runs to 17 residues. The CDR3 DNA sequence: TGCAGCGCCCCCTTCAGCGGGTTGGGGGGGATCTACAATGAGCAGTTCTTC. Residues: CSAPFSGLGGIYNEQFF.

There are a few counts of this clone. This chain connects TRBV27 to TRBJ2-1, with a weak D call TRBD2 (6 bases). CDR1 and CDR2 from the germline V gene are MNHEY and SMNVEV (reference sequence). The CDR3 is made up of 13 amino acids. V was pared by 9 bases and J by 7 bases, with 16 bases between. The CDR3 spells CASTGVRGNEQFF. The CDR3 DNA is TGTGCCAGTACCGGGGTCCGGGGGAATGAGCAGTTCTTC.

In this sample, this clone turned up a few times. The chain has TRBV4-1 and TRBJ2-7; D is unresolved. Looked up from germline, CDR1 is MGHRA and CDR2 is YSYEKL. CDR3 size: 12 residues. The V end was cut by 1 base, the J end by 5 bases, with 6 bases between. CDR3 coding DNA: TGCGCCAGCAGCCAAGCTGGCGACGAGCAGTACTTC. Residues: CASSQAGDEQYF.

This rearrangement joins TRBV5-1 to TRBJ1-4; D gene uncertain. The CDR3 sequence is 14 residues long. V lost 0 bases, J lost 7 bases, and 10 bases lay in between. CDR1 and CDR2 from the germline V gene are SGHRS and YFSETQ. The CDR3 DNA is TGCGCCAGCAGCTTGGTGGGCAATGGTGAAAAACTGTTTTTT. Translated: CASSLVGNGEKLFF.

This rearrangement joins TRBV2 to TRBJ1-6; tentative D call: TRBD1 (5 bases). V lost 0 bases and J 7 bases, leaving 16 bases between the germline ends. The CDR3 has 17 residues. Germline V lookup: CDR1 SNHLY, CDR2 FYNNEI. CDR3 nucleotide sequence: TGTGCCAGCAGTGAAGCTTCTTGGGGGATCCCCAATTCACCCCTCCACTTT. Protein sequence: CASSEASWGIPNSPLHF. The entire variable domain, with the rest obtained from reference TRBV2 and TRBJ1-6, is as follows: EPEVTQTPSHQVTQMGQEVILRCVPISNHLYFYWYRQILGQKVEFLVSFYNNEISEKSEIFDDQFSVERPDGSNFTLKIRSTKLEDSAMYFCASSEASWGIPNSPLHFGNGTRLTVT.

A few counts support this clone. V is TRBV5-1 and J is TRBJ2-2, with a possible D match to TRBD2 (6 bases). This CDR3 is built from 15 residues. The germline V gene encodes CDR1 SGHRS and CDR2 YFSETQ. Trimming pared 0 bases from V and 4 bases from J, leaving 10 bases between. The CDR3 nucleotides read TGCGCCAGCAGCTTGGGGAGGGCGCTCACCGGGGAGCTGTTTTTT. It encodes CASSLGRALTGELFF.

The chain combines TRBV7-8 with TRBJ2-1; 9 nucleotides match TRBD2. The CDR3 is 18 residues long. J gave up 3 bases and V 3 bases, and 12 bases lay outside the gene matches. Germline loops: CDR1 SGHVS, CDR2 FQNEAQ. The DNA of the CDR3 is TGTGCCAGCAGCTTGGGGGGGAGCGGGAGGCCCCTCTACAATGAGCAGTTCTTC. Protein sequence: CASSLGGSGRPLYNEQFF.

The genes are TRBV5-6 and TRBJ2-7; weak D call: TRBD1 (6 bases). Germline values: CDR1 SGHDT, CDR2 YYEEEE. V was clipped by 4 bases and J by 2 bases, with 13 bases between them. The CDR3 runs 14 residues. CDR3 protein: CASSPGTHTYEQYF. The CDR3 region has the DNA TGTGCCAGCAGCCCCGGGACACATACCTACGAGCAGTACTTC.

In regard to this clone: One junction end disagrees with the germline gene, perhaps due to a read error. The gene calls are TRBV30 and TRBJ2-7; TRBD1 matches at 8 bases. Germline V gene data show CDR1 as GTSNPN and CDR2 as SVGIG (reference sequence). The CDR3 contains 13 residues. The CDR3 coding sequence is TGTGCCTGGACTCGGGCAGGGGGCTACGGGCAGTACTTC. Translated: CAWTRAGGYGQYF. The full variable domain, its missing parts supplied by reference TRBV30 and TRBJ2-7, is SQTIHQWPATLVQPVGSPLSLECTVEGTSNPNLYWYRQAAGRGLQLLFYSVGIGQISSEVPQNLSASRPQDRQFILSSKKLLLSDSGFYLCAWTRAGGYGQYFGPGTRLTVT.

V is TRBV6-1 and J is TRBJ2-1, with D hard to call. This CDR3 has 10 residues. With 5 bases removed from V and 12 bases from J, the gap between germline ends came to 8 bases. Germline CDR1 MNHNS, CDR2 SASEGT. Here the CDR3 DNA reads TGTGCCAGCAGTCTCTGGGGGCAGTTCTTC. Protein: CASSLWGQFF.

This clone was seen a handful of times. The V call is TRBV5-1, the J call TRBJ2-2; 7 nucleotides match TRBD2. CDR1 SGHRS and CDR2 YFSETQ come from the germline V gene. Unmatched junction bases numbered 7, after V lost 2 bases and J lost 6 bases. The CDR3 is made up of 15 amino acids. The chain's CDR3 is CASSFSGLGAGELFF. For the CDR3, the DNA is TGCGCCAGCAGCTTTAGCGGGCTCGGGGCCGGGGAGCTGTTTTTT.

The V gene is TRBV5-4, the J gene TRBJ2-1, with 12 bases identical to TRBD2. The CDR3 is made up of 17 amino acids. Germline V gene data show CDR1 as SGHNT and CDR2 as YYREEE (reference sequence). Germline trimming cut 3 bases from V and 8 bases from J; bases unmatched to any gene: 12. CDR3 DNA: TGTGCCAGCAGCTCCGGGACTAGCGGGTCATCAAGGGATGAGCAGTTCTTC. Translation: CASSSGTSGSSRDEQFF. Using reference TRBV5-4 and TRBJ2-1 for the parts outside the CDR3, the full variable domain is ETGVTQSPTHLIKTRGQQVTLRCSSQSGHNTVSWYQQALGQGPQFIFQYYREEENGRGNFPPRFSGLQFPNYSSELNVNALELDDSALYLCASSSGTSGSSRDEQFFGPGTRLTVL.

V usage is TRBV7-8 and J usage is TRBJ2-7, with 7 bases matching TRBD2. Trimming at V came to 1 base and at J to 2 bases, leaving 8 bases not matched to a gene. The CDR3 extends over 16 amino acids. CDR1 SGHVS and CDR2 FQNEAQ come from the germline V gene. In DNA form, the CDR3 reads TGTGCCAGCAGCTTAGGTCGATCTAGCGGACCCTACGAGCAGTACTTC. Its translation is CASSLGRSSGPYEQYF.